This T cell receptor (beta chain) was profiled in a study of cytomegalovirus exposure and HLA in healthy donors (dated 2017 in TCRdb). The study in broad terms: An earlier analysis of several hundred of the donors reported 276 Gb of sequence data and 117 million unique TCR beta sequences from approximately 180 million T cells. About five DR-DQ haplotypes were handled as single units for association and clustering, since linkage in the cohort was strong. The number of donors typed differed by locus, with roughly 629-640 for A, B, C, DRB1 and DQB1, more than 500 for DQA1, under 610 for DPA1, and 472 for DPB1. HLA typing covered class I and class II loci at four-digit resolution. To study patterns of TCR occurrence, a later analysis re-analyzed previously published TCR beta repertoires from just over 650 donors and added high-resolution HLA genotyping. In an earlier analysis of 587 of the donors, high-throughput TCR beta sequencing was used to judge whether each TCR beta V gene segment behaved as functional or pseudogenic. Of the roughly 400 genotyped donors, 81% were placed in the genetic ancestry cluster associated with self-reported Caucasian donors. In addition to the first cohort of 666 subjects, a separate validation cohort of about 120 different subjects was used. A later genetic analysis took genome-wide SNP genotypes for about 65% of the 666 donors and used that subset as a discovery cohort. All discovery cohort repertoires had been generated using a single sequencing platform. An early release covering roughly 640 HLA-typed donors comprised 300 to 350 gigabases of sequencing data and about 90 million unique TCR sequences. On average, roughly 250,000 unique TCR beta nucleotide sequences were sequenced per donor among 398 genotyped donors of the cohort, with 15% to 20% of those sequences being non-productive. Donor age, sex, ethnicity and CMV serostatus were compiled alongside the repertoire data. The study was designed to test whether signatures of past pathogen exposure could be identified by cataloging public T cell receptors. The later analysis used no new phenotypic data to find candidate immune exposures, relying instead on TCR beta sequences and their occurrence across donors. The study profiled the T cell repertoires of under 850 subjects by immunosequencing and related them to cytomegalovirus serostatus. To predict cytomegalovirus infection status, the study combined high-throughput TCR immunosequencing, statistical association of individual TCRs with disease status, and machine learning.

The research as a whole found: Specific HLA alleles were associated with 15,000 to 20,000 TCR beta sequences at a false discovery rate of 0.05 in a later analysis. Compared with equally common non-associated chains, HLA-associated TCR beta chains in a later analysis were more clonally expanded and had lower generation probabilities. The cohort was sequenced for TCR beta chains only, and without alpha or paired-chain data the features that could be detected were limited. The classifier was reported to diagnose cytomegalovirus status with high specificity and sensitivity in both the original and validation cohorts. A cluster of highly shared sequence variants was judged likely to represent a technical artifact of the sequencing pipeline. Most CMV-associated TCR beta chains appeared to be HLA-restricted in a later analysis, and the HLA associations seemed to be driven largely by CMV exposure. CMV serostatus was the only immune exposure information available for the cohort. Correlated functional status among segregating V segments might reflect linkage disequilibrium, but an unknown experimental factor could not be ruled out. According to a later analysis, parvovirus B19, influenza, CMV and Epstein-Barr virus appeared linked to several top co-occurrence clusters. Sequencing depth was assumed to be roughly uniform across donors in the presence/absence analyses, though that assumption may not hold. Strong co-occurrence of HLA alleles, especially DR and DQ, made assigning TCR associations to individual alleles difficult. Some 16 rarely observed V segments, including chromosome 9 orphons, were excluded from the earlier analysis of about 600 of the donors because counts were too low. The authors suggested that the approach could potentially be extended to other disease states and immunological phenotypes. The study listed 164 TCR beta chains as associated with cytomegalovirus. Three of the identified cytomegalovirus-associated TCR beta chains were confirmed in vitro to be specific for cytomegalovirus antigens. In an earlier analysis of a few hundred of the donors, most TCR beta V segments were observed in productive rearrangements about 87% or about 30% of the time, broadly matching IMGT annotations. A further reported finding was that TCR beta sequences accurately predicted the HLA-A and HLA-B alleles for most subjects in the first cohort. The 87-base-pair reads could not distinguish some IMGT-functional V segments, including TRBV6-2 and TRBV6-3, so those segments were excluded. Across donors, most TCR sequences were observed very rarely, whereas some public TCRs were present in many individuals. V-gene and J-gene trimming of TCR beta chains was associated with a missense DCLRE1C variant in a later genetic analysis, and the association was replicated in an independent cohort. A later genetic analysis reported fewer N-insertions in productive TCRs among donors in an Asian-associated ancestry cluster than the roughly 620-donor mean. A later analysis found that TCR association rates varied across HLA loci, with DRB1 alleles showing the most associated TCRs and HLA-C alleles the fewest. Because some donors lacked HLA typing at each locus, the association tests relied only on the typed subset.

Notes on this clone: Its antigen is still unknown. Base-call qualities are not available, and no considerably larger clone is one nucleotide away.

Library method: the immunoSEQ multiplex PCR assay. The multiplex PCR relied on a mix of 60 forward primers for TCR Vbeta segments and 13 reverse primers for TCR Jbeta segments. The CDR3 region of rearranged TCR beta genes was amplified from genomic DNA by a multiplex PCR assay. The amplified TCR beta libraries were sequenced on the Illumina HiSeq System as 87-base-pair reads. In the authors' own workflow: Across the 600 to 700 repertoires, a later analysis counted tens of millions of unique TCR beta chains, 9.5 million to 13 million of which were shared by at least two donors. To remove PCR and sequencing errors, raw reads were error-corrected and collapsed into unique sequences using a nearest-neighbor algorithm that merged closely related sequences. Alignment of CDR3 sequences to IMGT reference sequences was used to assign V, D and J gene segments. For a sequence to be retained, a match of at least six nucleotides to both a V gene segment and a J gene segment was required. A rearrangement was called productive if the CDR3 had no stop codons and remained in frame with V and J, and every other rearrangement was called non-productive. Following IMGT convention, CDR3 was defined as the stretch from the second conserved V-encoded cysteine up to the conserved J-encoded phenylalanine. Sequences without an unambiguous match to a single V gene segment were excluded from the earlier analysis of about 640 of the donors. In an earlier analysis of 587 of the donors, V segments were called functional above 56.7% productive rearrangements and were called segregating when the between-donor standard deviation exceeded 5%. A statistical classification framework was developed to diagnose cytomegalovirus status using the catalog of TCR beta chain sequences. In a later analysis, V and J genes were assigned by comparing TCR nucleotide sequences against IMGT/GENE-DB human TR gene sequences. The TCRdist pipeline was used in a later analysis to assign CDR3 sequences and most-parsimonious VDJ recombination scenarios. In a later analysis, each TCR beta chain was defined by its CDR3 amino acid sequence together with its V-gene family, and reads without a unique V-gene family were excluded. As a way to deal with suspected cross-contamination and a sequencing artifact, a later analysis dropped approximately 570 nucleotide sequences that were highly shared and had low generation probability. For each public chain, a later analysis derived a clonal expansion index from normalized ranks of inferred template counts within each repertoire. Generation probabilities in a later analysis came from a VDJ recombination model fitted to out-of-frame rearrangements, and those results were checked against IGoR. Hypergeometric tests were used in a later analysis to score TCR-TCR, TCR-HLA and TCR-CMV co-occurrence, with a repertoire-size bias correction applied to the TCR pairs. False discovery rates were estimated in a later analysis by permuting HLA or CMV assignments 20 times. In a later analysis, co-occurring TCRs were grouped using DBSCAN, and TCRdist sequence similarity was added for clustering within HLA-allele-positive subsets. Repertoires with fewer than 30,000 or more than 120,000 public chains, plus five repertoires with anomalous nucleotide sharing, were excluded from co-occurrence clustering. TCRdb took this table from immuneACCESS and kept in-frame rearrangements with V and J called. Such tables lack part of the clones; where checked against another copy, unresolved V genes explain under half of the gap, and the rest is unexplained. V, J and clone size were drawn from that table, and D and trimming were deduced from the DNA. The sample table lists about 140,000 clones, approximately 84% of them with a count of one. 1.5% to 2.5% of the sample lies in the top ten.

From the germline V gene, CDR1 is SGHDT and CDR2 is YYEEEE. V is clipped by 3 bases and J by 4 bases, and the sequence between their germline boundaries is 13 bases long. The CDR3 sequence holds 15 residues, the cysteine and phenylalanine included. Left in the record is the CDR3 DNA by itself, 45 bases read in frame from the first base. The cohort was made up of roughly 670 healthy bone marrow donors. Cohort members were all nominally healthy when sampled, although unrecorded immune exposures were likely present. The donor was CMV seronegative and was included in the group of under 450 seronegative cohort members. Each donor provided a peripheral blood sample, and peripheral blood mononuclear cells were used for TCR beta sequencing. Genomic DNA extraction from the blood cell samples was performed with the Qiagen DNeasy Blood Extraction Kit.

The chain is encoded by TRBV5-6 joined to TRBJ1-4; perhaps TRBD1 is the D gene, with 5 bases matching. This receptor was identified in a woman between 40 and 55 years old in good health and CMV-seronegative. Sequenced sample: PBMCs. The nucleotide sequence reads TGTGCCAGCAGCTCGTGGGGCGGGAGTAATGAAAAACTGTTTTTT. Translation gives CASSSWGGSNEKLFF.